The 28 T cell receptor beta chains presented below share a single source sample, sequenced in a study of cytomegalovirus exposure and HLA in healthy donors. The PCR contained 60 Vbeta and 13 Jbeta primers. Assay used: immunoSEQ multiplex PCR; TCRdb lists only in-frame clones, some missing. The top ten hold 4.8% of the sample, which has approximately 180,000 clones, approximately 84% seen once. Material for sequencing was PBMCs. The origin of the receptors is a man between 18 and 29 years old in good health and CMV-seronegative.

V gene TRBV29-1 combines with J gene TRBJ1-5; weak D call: TRBD1 (5 bases). Germline V gives CDR1 SQVTM, CDR2 ANQGSEA. V gave up 8 bases and J gave up 9 bases, with 11 bases separating them. This CDR3 region has 10 residues. The CDR3 nucleotides are TGCAGCCCTGCGGGGGGGCCCCAGCATTTT. Amino acid sequence: CSPAGGPQHF.

This sequence joins TRBV10-1 and TRBJ1-1; D unclear. Trimming left V 6 bases short and J 5 bases short, with 13 bases between. CDR1 and CDR2 (germline): WNHNN, SYGVQD (reference sequence). The CDR3 covers 13 residues. CDR3 bases: TGCGCCAGCAGCTTGGTCGGAGGGACTGAAGCTTTCTTT. Translating it yields CASSLVGGTEAFF.

This sequence joins TRBV28 and TRBJ1-5; D call uncertain. Trimming removed 8 bases at V and 2 bases at J, with 7 bases between. The CDR3 loop spans 12 amino acids. Germline-derived CDR1 and CDR2 are MDHEN and SYDVKM. The CDR3 region has the DNA TGTGCCAGCCGGCAGGGCAATCAGCCCCAGCATTTT. Translated: CASRQGNQPQHF.

The chain uses TRBV15 and TRBJ1-5; D not resolved. V was clipped by 2 bases and J by 6 bases, with 14 bases between them. The CDR3 has 15 amino acids. The germline V gene has CDR1 LNHNV and CDR2 YYDKDF (reference sequence). CDR3 sequence: CATSRSGVLGQPQHF. The DNA of the CDR3 is TGTGCCACCAGCAGAAGCGGCGTGTTGGGTCAGCCCCAGCATTTT.

This chain links TRBV28 with TRBJ2-7; D may be TRBD1 (6 bases). CDR1 and CDR2 (germline): MDHEN, SYDVKM. This CDR3 contains 14 residues. The V end lost 5 bases, the J end lost 4 bases, and 15 bases lay between the germline ends. CDR3 sequence: CASSPRTEIYEQYF. The CDR3 bases are TGTGCCAGCAGTCCCCGGACAGAAATATACGAGCAGTACTTC.

The chain has TRBV13 and TRBJ1-1; no clear D. The germline gives CDR1 PRHDT, CDR2 FYEKMQ (reference sequence). V dropped 2 bases and J dropped 0 bases, with 10 bases sitting between them. CDR3 length: 15 amino acids. This CDR3 is CASSLTGLMNTEAFF. The DNA of the CDR3 is TGTGCCAGCAGCTTAACCGGACTCATGAACACTGAAGCTTTCTTT. Filled out from reference TRBV13 and TRBJ1-1, the complete variable domain reads AAGVIQSPRHLIKEKRETATLKCYPIPRHDTVYWYQQGPGQDPQFLISFYEKMQSDKGSIPDRFSAQQFSDYHSELNMSSLELGDSALYFCASSLTGLMNTEAFFGQGTRLTVV.

V usage is TRBV7-3 and J usage is TRBJ2-7; 7 bases match TRBD1. Unmatched junction bases numbered 9, after V lost 5 bases and J lost 11 bases. Germline V lookup: CDR1 SGHTA, CDR2 FQGTGA. The CDR3 loop spans 12 amino acids. This chain's CDR3 is CASSDRDRRKYF. DNA for the CDR3: TGTGCCAGCAGCGATAGGGACAGACGGAAGTACTTC.

This chain uses TRBV20-1 with TRBJ2-1; 7 nucleotides match TRBD2. Trimming took 5 bases from V and 13 from J; bases not matched to a gene: 8. Looked up from germline, CDR1 is DFQATT and CDR2 is SNEGSKA (reference sequence). This CDR3 comprises 11 residues. The CDR3 reads CSALERDHQFF. The CDR3 bases are TGCAGTGCTCTCGAGCGGGATCACCAGTTCTTC.

The chain recombines TRBV6-1 with TRBJ2-3; 8 positions agree with TRBD1. V was pared by 7 bases and J by 0 bases, with 6 bases of the junction left unmatched. Germline values: CDR1 MNHNS, CDR2 SASEGT. The CDR3 is made up of 15 amino acids. The CDR3 bases are TGTGCCAGCATACCGACAGGGGCTAGCACAGATACGCAGTATTTT. Translated: CASIPTGASTDTQYF.

The CDR3 loop is CASSYRQGYEQYF. The CDR3 nucleotides are TGTGCCAGCAGTTACCGACAGGGCTACGAGCAGTACTTC. The chain uses TRBV6-5 and TRBJ2-7; 7 nucleotides align to TRBD1. V trimming: 2 bases; J trimming: 3 bases; junction bases outside the gene matches: 1. Germline V gene sequence: CDR1 MNHEY, CDR2 SVGAGI. The CDR3 is 13 residues long.

V is TRBV4-3 and J is TRBJ2-7; 7 bases fit TRBD1. The CDR3 sequence is 16 residues long. Germline CDR1 is LGHNA and CDR2 is YSLEER. Losses at the gene ends were 1 base for V and 2 bases for J; bases not matched to a gene: 8. The CDR3 DNA is TGCGCCAGCAGCCAAGTGGCCACAGGGGCAACCTACGAGCAGTACTTC. This codes for CASSQVATGATYEQYF.

The chain combines TRBV15 with TRBJ2-7; the match to TRBD2 covers 11 bases. Germline assignment: CDR1 LNHNV and CDR2 YYDKDF (reference sequence). The ends lost 3 bases at V and 4 bases at J; junction bases unmatched: 5. CDR3 length equals 15 residues. The CDR3 nucleotides read TGTGCCACCAGCAGGATAGCGGGAGGGGGGTACGAGCAGTACTTC. Its translation is CATSRIAGGGYEQYF.

As DNA, the CDR3 is TGTGCCAGCAGCCCGAACTTAGCGCGGGGCTTCGACGAGCAGTACTTC. This sequence encodes CASSPNLARGFDEQYF. This rearrangement joins TRBV27 to TRBJ2-7, with a tentative D call TRBD2 (6 bases). This CDR3 is built from 16 residues. Germline V gives CDR1 MNHEY, CDR2 SMNVEV (reference sequence). V was cut by 6 bases and J by 5 bases, with 23 bases left in between.

The chain recombines TRBV9 with TRBJ2-2, with a weak D call TRBD2 (5 bases). This CDR3 is 16 amino acids long. Germline V gives CDR1 SGDLS, CDR2 YYNGEE. V shed 0 bases and J shed 2 bases, with 11 bases lying between them. The CDR3 DNA follows: TGTGCCAGCAGCGTAGAGGACGGGGAAAACACCGGGGAGCTGTTTTTT. The encoded protein is CASSVEDGENTGELFF.

The chain employs TRBV2 and TRBJ2-2, with TRBD1 matching over 8 bases. CDR3 length: 15 residues. CDR1 and CDR2 from the germline V gene are SNHLY and FYNNEI. V shed 2 bases, J shed 7 bases, and the junction held 6 bases outside the gene matches. Here the CDR3 DNA reads TGTGCCAGCAGTGAACGGACAGGGATGGACGGGGAGCTGTTTTTT. Translating gives CASSERTGMDGELFF.

The gene calls are TRBV5-6 and TRBJ2-7, with 7 nucleotides matching TRBD1. From germline, CDR1 is SGHDT and CDR2 YYEEEE. V shed 3 bases, J shed 7 bases, and the junction held 10 bases outside the gene matches. This CDR3 has 14 amino acids. CDR3 sequence reads: CASSSTGQAREQYF. The CDR3 coding sequence is TGTGCCAGCAGCTCCACCGGACAGGCTCGGGAGCAGTACTTC.

The chain uses TRBV5-4 and TRBJ1-3, with D hard to call. V was pared by 0 bases and J by 1 base, with 5 bases between. Germline CDR1 and CDR2: SGHNT and YYREEE (reference sequence). The CDR3 consists of 14 residues. CDR3 DNA sequence: TGTGCCAGCAGCTTGGGCGGGTCTGGAAACACCATATATTTT. Protein sequence: CASSLGGSGNTIYF.

The J gene is TRBJ2-3, the V gene TRBV9, with D possibly TRBD1 on 5 matching bases. This CDR3 has 15 residues. V was pared by 3 bases and J by 2 bases, with 13 bases between. The germline CDR1 and CDR2 sequences are SGDLS and YYNGEE. The CDR3: CASSEGQKLTDTQYF. CDR3 coding DNA: TGTGCCAGCAGCGAGGGGCAAAAACTCACAGATACGCAGTATTTT.

The rearrangement joins TRBV5-4 to TRBJ2-2; 13 bases are shared with TRBD2. The trim removed 7 bases at V and 5 bases at J, leaving 5 bases unmatched. Germline assignment: CDR1 SGHNT and CDR2 YYREEE (reference sequence). The CDR3 consists of 15 residues. The CDR3 protein is CASREGLAGTGELFF. CDR3 sequence (DNA): TGTGCCAGCCGCGAGGGACTAGCGGGGACCGGGGAGCTGTTTTTT.

The rearrangement joins TRBV19 to TRBJ2-3; 11 bases align to TRBD2. CDR1 and CDR2 (germline): LNHDA, SQIVND (reference sequence). With V trimmed by 5 bases and J by 2 bases, 9 bases remained unmatched. CDR3 length: 17 amino acids. CDR3 bases: TGTGCCAGTAGTGGAATAGTGGGACTAGCGGACACAGATACGCAGTATTTT. Amino acid sequence: CASSGIVGLADTDTQYF.

The chain combines TRBV5-4 with TRBJ1-2; TRBD1 matches 10 bases. Per germline, CDR1 SGHNT and CDR2 YYREEE (reference sequence). The length of the CDR3 is 14 residues. V lost 0 bases to trimming and J lost 4 bases; unmatched junction nucleotides: 0. The CDR3 here is CASSLGTGGYGYTF. In nucleotides, the CDR3 is TGTGCCAGCAGCTTGGGGACAGGGGGCTATGGCTACACCTTC.

V and J are TRBV7-2 and TRBJ1-4; weak D call: TRBD1 (6 bases). Deletions cut 0 bases from V and 8 bases from J, with 10 bases between. The CDR3 loop spans 14 amino acids. Germline CDR1 SGHTA, CDR2 FQGNSA. The CDR3 reads CASSLARGGEKLFF. Written as DNA, the CDR3 is TGTGCCAGCAGCTTAGCCAGGGGAGGGGAAAAACTGTTTTTT.

Only one count was recorded for this clone. The J gene is TRBJ1-1, the V gene TRBV29-1; tentative D call: TRBD1 (5 bases). Trimming took off 7 bases at V and 0 bases at J, with 15 bases between the two ends. Per germline, CDR1 SQVTM and CDR2 ANQGSEA. The CDR3 covers 14 residues. Here the CDR3 DNA reads TGCAGCGCCGGCTGGGGCAGGGTGAACACTGAAGCTTTCTTT. Amino acids: CSAGWGRVNTEAFF.

The chain employs TRBV18 and TRBJ2-5; 7 bases match TRBD2. The end of the DNA fits TRBJ2-7 better, so the J call may be wrong. The length of the CDR3 is 14 residues. CDR1 is KGHSH and CDR2 is LQKENI in the germline V gene. CDR3: CASSTSEAPYEQYF. In DNA form, the CDR3 reads TGTGCCAGCTCAACTAGCGAAGCTCCCTACGAGCAGTACTTC.

The chain has TRBV2 and TRBJ1-1; no definite D call. CDR1 and CDR2 (germline): SNHLY, FYNNEI. The CDR3 totals 14 residues. V lost 8 bases to trimming and J lost 8 bases, with 21 bases between them. CDR3: CASPKTGGVPEAFF. CDR3 in DNA: TGTGCCAGCCCAAAGACCGGAGGCGTCCCCGAAGCTTTCTTT.

CDR3 in DNA: TGTGCCAGCAGGATGACAGGGTATGGCGGGGAGCTGTTTTTT. This translates into CASRMTGYGGELFF. V is TRBV5-6 and J is TRBJ2-2, with 7 bases that match TRBD1. V dropped 5 bases and J dropped 7; count of bases not matched to a gene: 8. The CDR3 consists of 14 residues. Per the germline V gene, CDR1 is SGHDT and CDR2 is YYEEEE.

This CDR3 reads CASSSITGYTGELFF. In nucleotides, the CDR3 is TGTGCCAGTAGTTCCATTACAGGGTACACCGGGGAGCTGTTTTTT. This rearrangement joins TRBV19 to TRBJ2-2; weak D call: TRBD1 (6 bases). The V end was cut by 5 bases, the J end by 3 bases, with 13 bases between. CDR1 and CDR2 from the germline V gene are LNHDA and SQIVND (reference sequence). The CDR3 covers 15 residues. Together with reference TRBV19 and TRBJ2-2, the CDR3 gives the full variable domain: DGGITQSPKYLFRKEGQNVTLSCEQNLNHDAMYWYRQDPGQGLRLIYYSQIVNDFQKGDIAEGYSVSREKKESFPLTVTSAQKNPTAFYLCASSSITGYTGELFFGEGSRLTVL.

V usage is TRBV6-6 and J usage is TRBJ2-4, with 9 bases aligning to TRBD1. The CDR3 totals 15 residues. Germline assignment: CDR1 MNHNY and CDR2 SVGAGI (reference sequence). V dropped 6 bases and J dropped 2; count of bases not matched to a gene: 5. Here the CDR3 DNA reads TGTGCCAGCAGGTCGGGACAGGGTCCCAAAAACATTCAGTACTTC. This gives the protein CASRSGQGPKNIQYF.